This TCR beta chain was retrieved from a study of T-cell memory formation after mild COVID-19. Study context: TCR clusters showed largely donor specificity.

Constant-segment primers were used for 5'RACE, and the resulting TCR alpha and TCR beta cDNA libraries carried sample barcodes and UMIs. In TCRdb, the 5' RACE reads were re-called with MiXCR into one record per CDR3 protein. The sample holds hundreds of thousands of distinct CDR3 sequences; 12% to 15% are singletons and the top ten take about a fifth. Details on this clonotype: Antigen unknown.

Whole-study results and caveats: Among CD4+ contracting clones, most were CM and EM, and CD8+ ones EMRA. CD4+ bias marked clones expanding day 15 to 37, unlike balanced contracting clones.

The V gene end was trimmed by 0 bases and the J gene end by 6 bases; junction bases not matched to a gene: 9. This CDR3 region has 16 residues. Looked up from germline, CDR1 is MNHEY and CDR2 is SVGAGI. What was sequenced was PBMCs or a T cell subset sorted from them (not recorded which). This receptor was identified in a young man who had mild COVID-19 (a few samples of this study predate the infection). Cell type and time point are not known. The chain has TRBV6-5 and TRBJ1-2, with 8 bases that match TRBD1. Here the CDR3 reads CASSYSHPTGGDGYTF. DNA for the CDR3: TGTGCCAGCAGTTACTCTCACCCAACAGGGGGAGATGGCTACACCTTC.